These 16 T cell receptor beta chains share one sample of origin, sequenced in a study of vaccination and CD4 T cells after COVID-19. Sample treatment: roughly 10-day PBMC culture with coronavirus spike peptide pools or control peptides (ViraFEST assay). Their target antigens are unknown. With the Oncomine TCR Beta short-read assay, DNA from cultured CD4+ T cells was sequenced. MiXCR, run by TCRdb on the PCR reads, gives a single entry per CDR3 protein. This table has some 25,000 distinct CDR3 sequences, roughly 57% appearing once. This material consisted of CD4+ T cells from blood, cultured in vitro, taken after SARS-CoV-2 vaccination. Receptors were obtained from a human donor who received a COVID-19 vaccine.

This sequence joins TRBV10-3 and TRBJ1-1; no reliable D call. The germline CDR1 and CDR2 sequences are ENHRY and SYGVKD. This CDR3 contains 12 residues. Between the trimmed V and J ends, which lost 4 bases and 0 bases, there was a span of 3 bases. This chain's CDR3 is CAISGLNTEAFF. The CDR3 DNA sequence: TGTGCCATCAGTGGGCTGAACACTGAAGCTTTCTTT.

V gene TRBV5-4 combines with J gene TRBJ2-5; D might be TRBD1 (7 bases). From germline, CDR1 is SGHNT and CDR2 YYREEE (reference sequence). Trimming took 5 bases from V and 4 from J, leaving 15 bases between them. CDR3 length equals 14 residues. CDR3 loop: CASSFAGGRETQYF. Written as DNA, the CDR3 is TGTGCCAGCAGTTTCGCAGGGGGGCGAGAGACCCAGTACTTC.

This rearrangement joins TRBV24-1 to TRBJ2-7, with TRBD2 matching 9 bases. There are 16 residues in the CDR3. V lost 3 bases and J lost 5; bases outside the gene matches: 10. CDR1 and CDR2 from the germline V gene are KGHDR and SFDVKD. In nucleotides, the CDR3 is TGTGCCACCAGTGATGCGACCGGGACTAGCTGGCACGAGCAGTACTTC. Amino acid sequence: CATSDATGTSWHEQYF.

The J gene is TRBJ2-3, the V gene TRBV5-4, with TRBD1 matching 8 bases. This CDR3 is 16 amino acids long. Germline V gives CDR1 SGHNT, CDR2 YYREEE (reference sequence). V shed 5 bases and J 1 base; nucleotides not matched to a gene: 9. The CDR3 DNA follows: TGTGCCAGCAGTCCCCAACAGGACAGGGGCACAGATACGCAGTATTTT. Translated: CASSPQQDRGTDTQYF.

The genes are TRBV2 and TRBJ2-5; TRBD2 matches 7 bases. V lost 6 bases to trimming and J lost 2 bases; unmatched junction nucleotides: 9. CDR1 and CDR2 from the germline V gene are SNHLY and FYNNEI. The length of the CDR3 is 15 residues. This CDR3 is CASSFGLDTQETQYF. The CDR3 DNA sequence: TGTGCCAGCAGCTTCGGACTAGATACACAAGAGACCCAGTACTTC.

This chain links TRBV20-1 with TRBJ1-5; tentatively, D is TRBD1 (5 bases). Trimming left V 1 base short and J 4 bases short, with 8 bases between. This CDR3 contains 13 residues. Germline lookup yields CDR1 DFQATT and CDR2 SNEGSKA (reference sequence). In nucleotides, the CDR3 is TGCAGTGCTAGAGGGGGGGTTAATCAGCCCCAGCATTTT. Translation gives CSARGGVNQPQHF.

The chain carries TRBV24-1 and TRBJ2-1; 9 nucleotides align to TRBD1. With 3 bases clipped from V and 6 bases from J, the junction kept 5 bases outside the gene matches. Germline V lookup: CDR1 KGHDR, CDR2 SFDVKD. CDR3 length: 15 residues. As DNA, the CDR3 is TGTGCCACCAGTGATCGGGACAGGGTTGTCAATGAGCAGTTCTTC. Its protein is CATSDRDRVVNEQFF.

The genes are TRBV7-6 and TRBJ2-5; TRBD2 aligns across 12 bases. The CDR3 runs to 15 residues. Germline assignment: CDR1 SGHVS and CDR2 FNYEAQ. V trimming: 7 bases; J trimming: 7 bases; junction bases outside the gene matches: 10. The CDR3 DNA is TGTGCCAGCACCCCGCCGACTAGCGGGGGCAGGACCCAGTACTTC. This translates into CASTPPTSGGRTQYF.

CDR3 protein: CASRAAAGNYEQYF. The CDR3 DNA sequence: TGTGCCAGCAGGGCCGCCGCAGGGAATTACGAGCAGTACTTC. This chain links TRBV2 with TRBJ2-7; D is possibly TRBD1 (5 bases). Per the germline V gene, CDR1 is SNHLY and CDR2 is FYNNEI. The V gene lost 6 bases and the J gene lost 4 bases, with 16 bases spanning the gap. The CDR3 consists of 14 residues.

V is TRBV10-2 and J is TRBJ2-5; TRBD2 agrees at 11 bases. CDR3 length: 17 residues. Trimming cost V 8 bases and J 5 bases; bases outside gene matches: 16. Germline CDR1 and CDR2: WSHSY and SAAADI. CDR3 residues: CASAENPTSGGLETQYF. The CDR3 nucleotides read TGCGCCAGCGCAGAAAATCCAACTAGCGGGGGCTTGGAGACCCAGTACTTC.

The chain uses TRBV6-1 and TRBJ2-3; D perhaps matches TRBD1 (5 bases). V was pared by 5 bases and J by 0 bases, with 12 bases between. CDR1 MNHNS and CDR2 SASEGT come from the germline V gene. The CDR3 runs to 15 residues. This chain's CDR3 is CASSQDSRSTDTQYF. The DNA for the CDR3 is TGTGCCAGCAGTCAAGACAGCCGAAGCACAGATACGCAGTATTTT.

The J gene is TRBJ1-3, the V gene TRBV5-1, with D possibly being TRBD1 (5 bases). Germline V gene sequence: CDR1 SGHRS, CDR2 YFSETQ. The ends were cut back, 0 bases at V and 2 bases at J, with 6 bases in the middle. The CDR3 has 14 amino acids. CDR3 sequence reads: CASSLAGPGNTIYF. The CDR3 DNA reads TGCGCCAGCAGCTTGGCAGGGCCTGGAAACACCATATATTTT.

Only a few counts were recorded for this clonotype. This rearrangement joins TRBV6-5 to TRBJ2-5, with D perhaps matching TRBD1 (6 bases). The CDR3 extends over 14 amino acids. Germline assignment: CDR1 MNHEY and CDR2 SVGAGI. V lost 2 bases, J lost 5 bases, and 12 bases lay in between. The CDR3 sequence: CASSYLGTSETQYF. In nucleotides, the CDR3 is TGTGCCAGCAGTTACCTGGGGACATCGGAGACCCAGTACTTC.

There are a few counts of this clonotype. The V call is TRBV20-1, the J call TRBJ2-3, with TRBD2 matching over 7 bases. Trimming at V came to 3 bases and at J to 1 base, leaving 7 bases not matched to a gene. Germline V lookup: CDR1 DFQATT, CDR2 SNEGSKA (reference sequence). This CDR3 region has 15 residues. CDR3 sequence reads: CSASSSGTGTDTQYF. The CDR3, as DNA: TGCAGTGCTAGTTCCAGCGGGACTGGCACAGATACGCAGTATTTT.

This clonotype appeared a single time. The V call is TRBV5-1, the J call TRBJ1-1; D is possibly TRBD1 (5 bases). The CDR3 spans 14 residues. From germline, CDR1 is SGHRS and CDR2 YFSETQ. V shed 4 bases and J shed 0 bases, with 10 bases lying between them. In DNA form, the CDR3 reads TGCGCCAGCAGCATGGGACGGTTGAACACTGAAGCTTTCTTT. Translation: CASSMGRLNTEAFF.

The CDR3 bases are TGCAGTGCTCTTACAGCGGGGGAAGAGACCCAGTACTTC. The encoded protein is CSALTAGEETQYF. The chain uses TRBV20-1 and TRBJ2-5; the match to TRBD2 covers 8 bases. J gave up 3 bases and V 5 bases, and 5 bases lay outside the gene matches. Germline V gives CDR1 DFQATT, CDR2 SNEGSKA (reference sequence). The CDR3 is made up of 13 amino acids.